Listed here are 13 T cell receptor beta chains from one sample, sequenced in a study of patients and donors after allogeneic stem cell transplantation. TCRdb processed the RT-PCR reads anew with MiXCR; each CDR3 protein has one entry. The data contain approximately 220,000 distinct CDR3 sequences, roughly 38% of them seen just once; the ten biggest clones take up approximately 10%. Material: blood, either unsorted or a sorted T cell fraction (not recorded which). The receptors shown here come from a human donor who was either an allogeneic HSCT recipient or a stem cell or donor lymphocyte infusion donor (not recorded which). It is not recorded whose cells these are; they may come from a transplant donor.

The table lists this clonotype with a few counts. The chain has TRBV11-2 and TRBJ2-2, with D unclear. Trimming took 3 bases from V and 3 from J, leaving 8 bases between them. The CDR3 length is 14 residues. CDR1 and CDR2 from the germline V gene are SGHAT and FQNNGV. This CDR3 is CASSFIADTGELFF. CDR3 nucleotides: TGTGCCAGCAGCTTTATCGCGGACACCGGGGAGCTGTTTTTT.

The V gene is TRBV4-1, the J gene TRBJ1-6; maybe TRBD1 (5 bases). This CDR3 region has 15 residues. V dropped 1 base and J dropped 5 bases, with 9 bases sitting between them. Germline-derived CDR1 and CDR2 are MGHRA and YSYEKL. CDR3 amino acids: CASSQGDGHNSPLHF. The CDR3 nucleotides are TGCGCCAGCAGCCAAGGGGACGGGCATAATTCACCCCTCCACTTT.

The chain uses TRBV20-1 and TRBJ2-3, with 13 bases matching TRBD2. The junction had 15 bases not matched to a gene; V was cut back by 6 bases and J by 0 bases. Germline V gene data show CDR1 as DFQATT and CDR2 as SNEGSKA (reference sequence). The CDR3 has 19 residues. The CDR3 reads CSALTPGLAGVLSTDTQYF. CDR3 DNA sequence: TGCAGTGCGCTAACCCCCGGACTAGCGGGGGTTTTGAGCACAGATACGCAGTATTTT.

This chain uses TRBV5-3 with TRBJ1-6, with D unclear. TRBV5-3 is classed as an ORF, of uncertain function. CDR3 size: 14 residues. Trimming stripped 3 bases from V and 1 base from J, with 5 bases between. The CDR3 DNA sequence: TGTGCCAGAAGCTGGATTTCCTATAATTCACCCCTCCACTTT. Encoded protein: CARSWISYNSPLHF.

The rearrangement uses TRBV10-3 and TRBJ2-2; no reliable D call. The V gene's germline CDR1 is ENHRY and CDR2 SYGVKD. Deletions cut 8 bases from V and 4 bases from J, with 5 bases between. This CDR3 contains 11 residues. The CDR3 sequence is CAIWGTGELFF. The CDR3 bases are TGTGCCATCTGGGGCACCGGGGAGCTGTTTTTT.

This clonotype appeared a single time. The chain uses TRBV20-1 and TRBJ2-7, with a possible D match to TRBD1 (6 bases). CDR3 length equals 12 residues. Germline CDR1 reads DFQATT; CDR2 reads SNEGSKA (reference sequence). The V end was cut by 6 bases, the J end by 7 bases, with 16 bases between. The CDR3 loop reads CSATTGLREQYF. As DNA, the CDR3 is TGCAGTGCCACAACAGGGTTACGGGAGCAGTACTTC.

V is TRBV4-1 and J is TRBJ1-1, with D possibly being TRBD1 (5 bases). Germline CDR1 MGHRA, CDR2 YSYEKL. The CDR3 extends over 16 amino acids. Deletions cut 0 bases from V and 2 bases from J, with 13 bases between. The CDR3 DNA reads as TGCGCCAGCAGCCAAGATGGTGCAGGGCGTAACACTGAAGCTTTCTTT. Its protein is CASSQDGAGRNTEAFF.

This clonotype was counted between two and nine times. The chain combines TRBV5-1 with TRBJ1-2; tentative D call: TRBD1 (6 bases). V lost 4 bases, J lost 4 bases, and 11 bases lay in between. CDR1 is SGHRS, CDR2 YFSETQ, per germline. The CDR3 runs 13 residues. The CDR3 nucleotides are TGCGCCAGCAGCGACGGACAGCCCTATGGCTACACCTTC. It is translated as CASSDGQPYGYTF. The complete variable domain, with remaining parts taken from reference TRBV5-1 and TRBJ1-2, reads KAGVTQTPRYLIKTRGQQVTLSCSPISGHRSVSWYQQTPGQGLQFLFEYFSETQRNKGNFPGRFSGRQFSNSRSEMNVSTLELGDSALYLCASSDGQPYGYTFGSGTRLTVV.

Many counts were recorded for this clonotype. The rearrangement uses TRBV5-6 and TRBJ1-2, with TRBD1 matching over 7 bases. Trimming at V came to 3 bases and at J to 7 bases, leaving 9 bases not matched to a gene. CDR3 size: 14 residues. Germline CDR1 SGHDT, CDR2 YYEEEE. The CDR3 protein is CASSWEGTAGGYTF. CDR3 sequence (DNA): TGTGCCAGCAGCTGGGAAGGGACAGCCGGTGGCTACACCTTC.

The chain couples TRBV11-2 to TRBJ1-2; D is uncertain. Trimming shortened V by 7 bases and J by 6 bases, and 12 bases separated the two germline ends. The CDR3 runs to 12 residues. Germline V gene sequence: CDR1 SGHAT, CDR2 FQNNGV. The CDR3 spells CASTWESNGYTF. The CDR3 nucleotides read TGTGCCAGCACCTGGGAGTCGAATGGCTACACCTTC. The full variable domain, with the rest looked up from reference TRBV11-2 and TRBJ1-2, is EAGVAQSPRYKIIEKRQSVAFWCNPISGHATLYWYQQILGQGPKLLIQFQNNGVVDDSQLPKDRFSAERLKGVDSTLKIQPAKLEDSAVYLCASTWESNGYTFGSGTRLTVV.

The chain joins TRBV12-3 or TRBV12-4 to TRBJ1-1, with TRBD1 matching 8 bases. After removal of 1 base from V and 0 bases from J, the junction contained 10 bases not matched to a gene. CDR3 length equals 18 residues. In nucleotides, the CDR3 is TGTGCCAGCAGTTTAGGGGAGGTCAGGGGGCTGATGAACACTGAAGCTTTCTTT. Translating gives CASSLGEVRGLMNTEAFF.

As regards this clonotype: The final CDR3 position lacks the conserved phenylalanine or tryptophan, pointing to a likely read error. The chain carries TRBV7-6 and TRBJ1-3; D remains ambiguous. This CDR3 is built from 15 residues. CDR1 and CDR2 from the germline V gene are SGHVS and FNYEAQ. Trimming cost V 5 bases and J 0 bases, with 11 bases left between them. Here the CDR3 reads CASSPAGSSGNTIYL. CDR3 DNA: TGTGCCAGCAGCCCAGCGGGCAGCTCTGGAAACACCATATATTTG.

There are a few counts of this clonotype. The CDR3 DNA sequence: TGTGCCAGCAGCCAAGAGCGGGGCGGGGTCAGCAATCAGCCCCAGCATTTT. Translated, it gives CASSQERGGVSNQPQHF. This rearrangement joins TRBV4-2 to TRBJ1-5; D is possibly TRBD1 (5 bases). The length of the CDR3 is 17 residues. Germline lookup yields CDR1 LGHNA and CDR2 YNFKEQ. Trimming removed 0 bases from V and 1 base from J, with 13 bases in between.